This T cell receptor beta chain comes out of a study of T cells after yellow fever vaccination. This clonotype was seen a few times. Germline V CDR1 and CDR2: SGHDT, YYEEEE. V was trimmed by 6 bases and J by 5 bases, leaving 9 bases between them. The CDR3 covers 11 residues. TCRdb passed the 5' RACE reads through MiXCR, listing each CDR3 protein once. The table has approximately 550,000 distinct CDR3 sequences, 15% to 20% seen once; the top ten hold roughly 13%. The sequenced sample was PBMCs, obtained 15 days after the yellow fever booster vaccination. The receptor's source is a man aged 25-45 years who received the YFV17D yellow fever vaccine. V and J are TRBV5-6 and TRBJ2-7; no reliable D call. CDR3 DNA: TGTGCCAGCAAGACAAGCAACGAGCAGTACTTC. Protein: CASKTSNEQYF.